The source of this TCR beta chain is a study of response to subunit inactivated influenza vaccine. Overall study results and limits: With each seasonal influenza vaccination, the authors suggested, few new T cells are recruited.

TCRdb recomputed calls from the RT-PCR reads with MiXCR, one row per CDR3 protein. The table records about 620,000 distinct CDR3 sequences, 12% of them present only once. CDR1 and CDR2 from the germline V gene are KGHDR and SFDVKD. The CDR3 runs 13 residues. V gave up 4 bases and J gave up 3 bases, with 8 bases separating them. A word on this clonotype: What it recognizes is unknown.

Sequenced material: PBMCs from blood, taken on the day of vaccination. The rearrangement links TRBV24-1 to TRBJ2-5; possible D gene TRBD1, 5 bases. This TCR came from a man aged 50 to 60 who received an inactivated influenza vaccine. The CDR3 DNA reads TGTGCCACCAGTGACTCAGGGAAAGAGACCCAGTACTTC. Translation: CATSDSGKETQYF.